This TCR beta chain is from a study of T cells after yellow fever vaccination. For this clonotype: The junction does not match germline at one end; this may be a read error.

The CDR3 runs 17 residues. MiXCR, run by TCRdb on the 5' RACE reads, gives a single entry per CDR3 protein. Altogether a few hundred thousand distinct CDR3 sequences are present, over 3.5% being singletons, with the ten largest covering just under 25%. This TCR derives from a man in his late teens or twenties who received the YFV17D yellow fever vaccine. Sequenced material: PBMCs, taken 5 days after the yellow fever booster vaccination. V is TRBV23-1 and J is TRBJ1-1; 9 bases align to TRBD1. TRBV23-1 qualifies as an ORF whose function is uncertain. This CDR3 is CASRQLTGQGIGTEAFF. CDR3 DNA: TGCGCCAGCAGACAATTAACGGGACAGGGAATCGGCACTGAAGCTTTCTTT.